This T cell receptor (beta chain) was identified in a study of cytomegalovirus exposure and HLA in healthy donors. Study-level background: Out of approximately 170 million T cells, an earlier analysis found 117 million unique TCR beta sequences in total. Study-wide results and caveats: Presence/absence analysis assumed near-uniform sequencing depth across donors. The authors judged a highly shared variant cluster likely a sequencing artifact. The authors later linked a missense DCLRE1C variant to TCR beta V- and J-gene trimming.

Comment on this clone: Its specificity is unknown.

Both 60 Vbeta primers and 13 Jbeta primers went into the PCR. Using immunoSEQ multiplex PCR, the repertoire was profiled, and TCRdb retains in-frame clones only, with some absent. The sample consists of approximately 140,000 clones, approximately 81% of them appearing once. V shed 6 bases, J shed 4 bases, and the junction held 8 bases outside the gene matches. Germline values: CDR1 LGHNT, CDR2 FRNRAP. This CDR3 is 14 amino acids long. The sequenced sample consisted of PBMCs. This sequence originates from a man in his late teens or twenties in good health and CMV-seronegative. The V gene is TRBV12-5, the J gene TRBJ2-5, with 7 positions matching TRBD1. DNA for the CDR3: TGTGCTAGTGGCCTCGGACAGGTAGGAGAGACCCAGTACTTC. As protein: CASGLGQVGETQYF.